This T cell receptor (beta chain) was profiled in a study of cytomegalovirus exposure and HLA in healthy donors. Remarks on this clone: Its antigen is undetermined.

The donors were healthy bone marrow donors. Both 60 Vbeta primers and 13 Jbeta primers went into the PCR. Sequencing used immunoSEQ multiplex PCR; TCRdb keeps in-frame clones, though not all of them. The table shows roughly 200,000 clones, with around 75% occurring only once. The CDR3 sequence is 13 residues long. The trim removed 6 bases at V and 7 bases at J, leaving 6 bases unmatched. The germline CDR1 and CDR2 sequences are SNHLY and FYNNEI. Regarding the study as a whole: A few chains linked to CMV were shown in vitro to be specific for CMV antigens.

Input material: PBMCs. This sequence originates from a woman aged 30 to 39 in good health and CMV-seronegative. The chain has TRBV2 and TRBJ2-5, with 9 bases identical to TRBD2. This CDR3 reads CASSGLALGTQYF. The DNA for the CDR3 is TGTGCCAGCAGCGGACTAGCGTTGGGGACCCAGTACTTC.